This TCR beta chain was retrieved from a study of blood T cell repertoires in COVID-19. Study information: Samples taken during acute and convalescent COVID-19 were collected in the United States, Italy and Spain. T cells, B-cell-depleted T cells, or PBMCs supplied cDNA or gDNA.

In the authors' methods: Estimates of nucleated cell counts were drawn from the amplification of reference gene primers. The protocol was immunoSEQ multiplex PCR, while the TCRdb copy is restricted to in-frame clones and leaves out a portion. V and J calls and clone size are those listed in that table; D and trimming were worked out from the DNA. The sample has tens of thousands of clones, 70% to 85% seen once. Per germline, CDR1 KGHSH and CDR2 LQKENI. CDR3 size: 13 residues. Trimming cost V 2 bases and J 7 bases, with 12 bases left between them. This chain connects TRBV18 to TRBJ2-7; D unresolved. The sequencing sample was made of peripheral blood. This receptor was identified in a human donor in a cohort sampled during active COVID-19. For the CDR3, the DNA is TGTGCCAGCTCACCAGCGTCCCTACGGGAGCAGTACTTC. Residues: CASSPASLREQYF.